This T cell receptor (beta chain) comes out of a study of post-analysis software for immune sequencing data. Study overall: Patients with relapsing-remitting, secondary progressive and progressive-relapsing multiple sclerosis courses were all represented.

TCR beta libraries were prepared from cDNA with unique molecular identifiers. TCRdb used MiXCR to reprocess the PCR reads, holding one entry per CDR3 protein. The sample yields a few hundred thousand distinct CDR3 sequences, 34% seen once. Study-level results: The study found TRBV5-6, TRBV5-1 and TRBV20-1 among a handful of TRBV segments more frequent in patients than controls. Multiple sclerosis was associated with a significant reduction in normalized Chao1 diversity relative to controls.

Germline CDR1 reads SGDLS; CDR2 reads YYNGEE. V shed 0 bases and J 8 bases; nucleotides not matched to a gene: 12. The length of the CDR3 is 17 residues. As regards this clonotype: Its antigen remains unidentified.

The sequenced sample was blood. This TCR came from a girl aged 2 to 17 with multiple sclerosis. The chain joins TRBV9 to TRBJ2-1; 9 bases agree with TRBD2. The CDR3 protein is CASSVDGSGGVIDEQFF. CDR3 DNA: TGTGCCAGCAGCGTAGACGGTAGCGGGGGCGTTATAGATGAGCAGTTCTTC.